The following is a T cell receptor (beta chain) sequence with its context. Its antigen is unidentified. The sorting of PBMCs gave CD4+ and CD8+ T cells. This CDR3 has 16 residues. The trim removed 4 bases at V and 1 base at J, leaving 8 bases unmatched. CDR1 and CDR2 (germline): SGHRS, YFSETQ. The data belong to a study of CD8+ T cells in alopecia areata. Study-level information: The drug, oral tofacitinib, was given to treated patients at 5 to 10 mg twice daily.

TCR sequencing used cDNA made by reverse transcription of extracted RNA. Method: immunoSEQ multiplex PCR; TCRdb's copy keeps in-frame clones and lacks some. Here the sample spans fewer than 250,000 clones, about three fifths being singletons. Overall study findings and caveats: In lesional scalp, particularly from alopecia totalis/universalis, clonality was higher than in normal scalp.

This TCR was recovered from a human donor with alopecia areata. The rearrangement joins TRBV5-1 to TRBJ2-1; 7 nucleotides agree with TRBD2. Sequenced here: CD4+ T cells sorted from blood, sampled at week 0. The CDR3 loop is CASSTGEGWSYNEQFF. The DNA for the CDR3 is TGCGCCAGCAGCACGGGGGAGGGTTGGTCCTACAATGAGCAGTTCTTC.